This T cell receptor beta chain was found in a study of T cells in Graves' hyperthyroidism and ophthalmopathy. For the study at large: Peripheral blood sampling occurred at initial diagnosis, before any treatment.

This clonotype was recorded many times. Its antigen is not known. There were TCR beta CDR3 regions amplified from RNA transcripts. Carried out on the TCR CDR3, a first-round RT-PCR used the HTBI primer set. A single record per CDR3 protein comes from TCRdb applying MiXCR to the multiplex PCR reads. The sample carries under 350,000 distinct CDR3 sequences, 15% to 20% recorded once. Study-level points and caveats: Most thyroid clonotypes expanded above 0.001 were also detected in blood. Median prediction lead before ophthalmopathy onset was around 7 months with the model.

V shed 3 bases and J shed 6 bases, with 11 bases lying between them. CDR3 length: 13 residues. Germline V gene sequence: CDR1 LGHDT, CDR2 YNNKEL (reference sequence). Duration under 3 months, a NOSPECS grade of at least 4, and a Clinical Activity Score of at least 3 characterized the ophthalmopathy patients. The chain is built from TRBV3-1 and TRBJ1-2; the D gene is possibly TRBD1 (5 bases). The sample was blood. The receptor was derived from a woman aged 60-75 years with Graves' ophthalmopathy. The CDR3 nucleotides are TGTGCCAGCAGCCAGAGGGGATCGCATGGCTACACCTTC. Translated, it gives CASSQRGSHGYTF.